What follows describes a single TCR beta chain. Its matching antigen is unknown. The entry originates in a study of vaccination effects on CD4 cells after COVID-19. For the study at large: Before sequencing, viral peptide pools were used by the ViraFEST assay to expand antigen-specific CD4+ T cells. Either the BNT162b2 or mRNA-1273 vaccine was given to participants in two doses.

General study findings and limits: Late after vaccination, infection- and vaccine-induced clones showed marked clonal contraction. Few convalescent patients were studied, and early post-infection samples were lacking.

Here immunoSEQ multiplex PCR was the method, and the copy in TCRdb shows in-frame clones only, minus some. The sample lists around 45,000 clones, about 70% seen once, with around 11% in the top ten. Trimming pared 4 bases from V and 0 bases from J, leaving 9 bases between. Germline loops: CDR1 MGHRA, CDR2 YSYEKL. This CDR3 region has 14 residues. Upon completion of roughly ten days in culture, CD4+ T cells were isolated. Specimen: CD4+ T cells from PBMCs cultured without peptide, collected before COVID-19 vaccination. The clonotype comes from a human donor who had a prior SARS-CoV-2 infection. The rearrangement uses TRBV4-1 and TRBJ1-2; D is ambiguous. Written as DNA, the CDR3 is TGCGCCAGCAGCCCTGGAAGCTCTAACTATGGCTACACCTTC. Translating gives CASSPGSSNYGYTF.